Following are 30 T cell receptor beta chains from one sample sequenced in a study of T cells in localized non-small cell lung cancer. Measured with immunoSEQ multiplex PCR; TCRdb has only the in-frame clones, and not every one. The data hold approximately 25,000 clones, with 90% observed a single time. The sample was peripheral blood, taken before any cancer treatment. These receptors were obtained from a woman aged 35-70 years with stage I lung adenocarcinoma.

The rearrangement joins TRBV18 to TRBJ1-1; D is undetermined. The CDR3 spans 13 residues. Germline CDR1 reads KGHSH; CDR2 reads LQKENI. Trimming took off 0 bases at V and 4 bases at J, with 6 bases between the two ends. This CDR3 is CASSPPELTEAFF. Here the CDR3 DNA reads TGTGCCAGCTCACCACCGGAGCTCACTGAAGCTTTCTTT.

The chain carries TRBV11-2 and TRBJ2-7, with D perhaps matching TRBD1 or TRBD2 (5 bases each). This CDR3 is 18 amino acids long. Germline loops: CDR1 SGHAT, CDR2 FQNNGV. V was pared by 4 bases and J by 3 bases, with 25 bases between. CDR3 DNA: TGTGCCAGCAGCTCACATTCTATTTGGGACCTAGATTACTACGAGCAGTACTTC. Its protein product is CASSSHSIWDLDYYEQYF.

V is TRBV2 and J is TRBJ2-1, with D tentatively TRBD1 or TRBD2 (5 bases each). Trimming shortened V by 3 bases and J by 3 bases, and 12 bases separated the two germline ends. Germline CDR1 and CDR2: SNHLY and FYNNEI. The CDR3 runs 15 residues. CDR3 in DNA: TGTGCCAGCAGTGATTGGGGGAGTAACTACAATGAGCAGTTCTTC. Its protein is CASSDWGSNYNEQFF.

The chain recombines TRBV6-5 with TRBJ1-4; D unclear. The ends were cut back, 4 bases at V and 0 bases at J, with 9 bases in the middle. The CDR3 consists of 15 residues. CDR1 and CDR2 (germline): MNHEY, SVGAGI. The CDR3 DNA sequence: TGTGCCAGCAGTTGGAGTCTTGCAACTAATGAAAAACTGTTTTTT. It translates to CASSWSLATNEKLFF.

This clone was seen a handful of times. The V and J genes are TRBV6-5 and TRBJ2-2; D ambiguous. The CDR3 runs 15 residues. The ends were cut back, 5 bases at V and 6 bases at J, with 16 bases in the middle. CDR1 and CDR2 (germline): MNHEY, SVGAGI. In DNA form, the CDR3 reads TGTGCCAGCAGTCTCAGATGGAATGGGGCCGGGGAGCTGTTTTTT. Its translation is CASSLRWNGAGELFF.

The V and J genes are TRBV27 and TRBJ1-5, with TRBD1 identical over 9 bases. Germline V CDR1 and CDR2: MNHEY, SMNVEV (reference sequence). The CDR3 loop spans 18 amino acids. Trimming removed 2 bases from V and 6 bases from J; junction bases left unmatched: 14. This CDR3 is CASSLHFSSQGAGQPQHF. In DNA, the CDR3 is TGTGCCAGCAGTTTACACTTTTCCTCACAGGGGGCAGGTCAGCCCCAGCATTTT.

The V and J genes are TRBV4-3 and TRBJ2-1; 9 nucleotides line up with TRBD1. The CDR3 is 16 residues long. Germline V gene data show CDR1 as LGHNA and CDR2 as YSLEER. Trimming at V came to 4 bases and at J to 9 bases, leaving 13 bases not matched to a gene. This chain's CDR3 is CASSPFGTGNPGEQFF. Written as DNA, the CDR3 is TGCGCCAGCAGCCCGTTTGGGACAGGGAATCCGGGTGAGCAGTTCTTC.

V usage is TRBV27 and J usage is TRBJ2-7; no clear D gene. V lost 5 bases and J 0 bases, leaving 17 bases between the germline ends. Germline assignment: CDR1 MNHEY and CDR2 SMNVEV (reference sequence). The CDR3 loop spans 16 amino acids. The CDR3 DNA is TGTGCCAGCAGTCCCGGATCGCGCCCGAGCTCCTACGAGCAGTACTTC. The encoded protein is CASSPGSRPSSYEQYF.

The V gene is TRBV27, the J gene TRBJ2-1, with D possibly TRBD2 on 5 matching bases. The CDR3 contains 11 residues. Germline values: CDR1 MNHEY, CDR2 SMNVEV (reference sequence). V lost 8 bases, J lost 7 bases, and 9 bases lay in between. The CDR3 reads CASLGGNEQFF. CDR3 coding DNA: TGTGCCAGCTTAGGCGGGAATGAGCAGTTCTTC.

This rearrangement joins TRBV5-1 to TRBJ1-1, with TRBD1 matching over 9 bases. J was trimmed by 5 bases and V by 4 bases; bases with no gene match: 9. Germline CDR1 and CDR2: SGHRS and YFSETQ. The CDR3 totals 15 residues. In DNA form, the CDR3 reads TGCGCCAGCAGCCTGCGGACAGGGGCAGGGACTGAAGCTTTCTTT. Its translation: CASSLRTGAGTEAFF.

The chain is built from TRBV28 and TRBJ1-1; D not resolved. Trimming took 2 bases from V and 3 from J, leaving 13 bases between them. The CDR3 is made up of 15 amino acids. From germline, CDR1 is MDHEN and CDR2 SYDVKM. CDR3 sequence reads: CASSLIDPIDTEAFF. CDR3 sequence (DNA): TGTGCCAGCAGTTTAATCGATCCTATCGACACTGAAGCTTTCTTT.

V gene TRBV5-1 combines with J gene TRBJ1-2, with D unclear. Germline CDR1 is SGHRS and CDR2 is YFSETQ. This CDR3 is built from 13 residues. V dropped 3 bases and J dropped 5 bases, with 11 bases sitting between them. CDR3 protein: CASSSFDGYGYTF. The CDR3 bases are TGCGCCAGCAGCTCTTTTGACGGGTATGGCTACACCTTC.

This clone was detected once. CDR3 DNA: TGTGCCAGCAGTTTCCGCGACTTTACAGATACGCAGTATTTT. Its translation is CASSFRDFTDTQYF. The rearrangement links TRBV27 to TRBJ2-3; D unresolved. Germline CDR1 reads MNHEY; CDR2 reads SMNVEV (reference sequence). The V gene lost 3 bases and the J gene lost 3 bases, with 10 bases spanning the gap. The CDR3 runs to 14 residues.

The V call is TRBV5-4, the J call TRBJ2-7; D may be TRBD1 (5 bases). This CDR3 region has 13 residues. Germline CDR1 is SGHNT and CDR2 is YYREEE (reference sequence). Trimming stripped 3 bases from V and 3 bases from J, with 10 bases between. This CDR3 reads CASSSGHLYEQYF. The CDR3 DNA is TGTGCCAGCAGCTCTGGACACCTCTACGAGCAGTACTTC.

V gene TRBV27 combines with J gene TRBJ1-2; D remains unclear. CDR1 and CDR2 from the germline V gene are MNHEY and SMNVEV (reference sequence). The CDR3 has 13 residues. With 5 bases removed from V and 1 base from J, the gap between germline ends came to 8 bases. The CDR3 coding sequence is TGTGCCAGCAGTCTCACGGGTAACTATGGCTACACCTTC. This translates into CASSLTGNYGYTF.

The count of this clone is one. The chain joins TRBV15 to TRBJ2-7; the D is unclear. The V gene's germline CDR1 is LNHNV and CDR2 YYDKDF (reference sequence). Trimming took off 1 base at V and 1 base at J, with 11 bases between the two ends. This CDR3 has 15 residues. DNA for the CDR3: TGTGCCACCAGCAGAGCGGGCGGTAATTCCTACGAGCAGTACTTC. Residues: CATSRAGGNSYEQYF.

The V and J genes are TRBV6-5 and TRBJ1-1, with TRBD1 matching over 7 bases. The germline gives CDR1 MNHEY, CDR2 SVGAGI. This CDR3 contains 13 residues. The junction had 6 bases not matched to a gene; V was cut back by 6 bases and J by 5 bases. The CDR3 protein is CASSPYRGTEAFF. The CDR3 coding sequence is TGTGCCAGCAGCCCCTACAGGGGTACTGAAGCTTTCTTT.

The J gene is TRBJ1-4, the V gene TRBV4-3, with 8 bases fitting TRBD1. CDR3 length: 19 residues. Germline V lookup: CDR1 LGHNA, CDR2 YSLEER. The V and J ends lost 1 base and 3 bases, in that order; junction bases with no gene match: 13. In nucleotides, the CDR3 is TGCGCCAGCAGCCAAGGAACCTGGGCCAGGGGGCGCGCTAATGAAAAACTGTTTTTT. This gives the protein CASSQGTWARGRANEKLFF.

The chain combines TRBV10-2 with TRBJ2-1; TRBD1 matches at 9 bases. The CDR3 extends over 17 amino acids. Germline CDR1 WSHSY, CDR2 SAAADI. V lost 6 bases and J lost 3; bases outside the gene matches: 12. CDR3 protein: CASSATLGQGGYNEQFF. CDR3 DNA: TGCGCCAGCAGCGCAACCCTGGGACAGGGAGGCTACAATGAGCAGTTCTTC.

In DNA form, the CDR3 reads TGTGCCAGTAGTATAGGGGGGGGACGCGCTTCCCAAGAGACCCAGTACTTC. Residues: CASSIGGGRASQETQYF. The chain joins TRBV19 to TRBJ2-5, with 7 bases matching TRBD2. Germline CDR1 LNHDA, CDR2 SQIVND (reference sequence). This CDR3 has 17 residues. V dropped 1 base and J dropped 1; count of bases not matched to a gene: 9.

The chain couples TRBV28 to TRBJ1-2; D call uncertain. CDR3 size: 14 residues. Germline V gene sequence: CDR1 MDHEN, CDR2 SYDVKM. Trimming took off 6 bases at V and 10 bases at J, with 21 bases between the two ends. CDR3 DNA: TGTGCCAGCAGAAACACCAACGACCGGGGAGACTACACCTTC. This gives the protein CASRNTNDRGDYTF.

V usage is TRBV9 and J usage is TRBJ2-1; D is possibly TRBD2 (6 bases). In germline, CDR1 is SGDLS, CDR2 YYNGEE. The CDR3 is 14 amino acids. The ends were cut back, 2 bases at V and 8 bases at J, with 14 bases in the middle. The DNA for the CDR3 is TGTGCCAGCAGCGTCCACGGGAGCGTGGATGAGCAGTTCTTC. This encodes CASSVHGSVDEQFF.

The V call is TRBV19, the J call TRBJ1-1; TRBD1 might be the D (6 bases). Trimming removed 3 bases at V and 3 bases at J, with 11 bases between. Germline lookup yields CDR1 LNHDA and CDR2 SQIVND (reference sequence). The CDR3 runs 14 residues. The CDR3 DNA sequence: TGTGCCAGTAGTATTACGGGACAAGACACTGAAGCTTTCTTT. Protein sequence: CASSITGQDTEAFF.

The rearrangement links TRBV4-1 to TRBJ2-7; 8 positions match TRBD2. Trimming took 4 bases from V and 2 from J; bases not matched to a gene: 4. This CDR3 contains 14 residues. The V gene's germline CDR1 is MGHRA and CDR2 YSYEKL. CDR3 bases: TGCGCCAGCAGCCCCGTAGCGGGACCCTACGAGCAGTACTTC. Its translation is CASSPVAGPYEQYF.

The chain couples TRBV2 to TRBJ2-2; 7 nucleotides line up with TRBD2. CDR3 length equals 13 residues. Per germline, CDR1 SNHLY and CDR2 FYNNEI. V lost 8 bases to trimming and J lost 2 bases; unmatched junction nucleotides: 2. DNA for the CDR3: TGTGCCAGCCGCGGGAGAAACACCGGGGAGCTGTTTTTT. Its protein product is CASRGRNTGELFF.

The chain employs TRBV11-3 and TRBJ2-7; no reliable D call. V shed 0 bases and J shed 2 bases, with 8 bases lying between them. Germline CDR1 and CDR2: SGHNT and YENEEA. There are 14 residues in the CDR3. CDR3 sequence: CASSLDRSTYEQYF. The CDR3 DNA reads TGTGCCAGCAGCTTAGATCGCTCAACCTACGAGCAGTACTTC.

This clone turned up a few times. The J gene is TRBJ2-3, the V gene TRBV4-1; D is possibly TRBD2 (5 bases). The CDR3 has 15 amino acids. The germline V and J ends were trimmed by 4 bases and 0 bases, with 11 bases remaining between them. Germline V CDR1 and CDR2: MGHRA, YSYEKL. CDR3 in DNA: TGCGCCAGCAGCCCCCCGGCGGGTAGCACAGATACGCAGTATTTT. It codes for CASSPPAGSTDTQYF.

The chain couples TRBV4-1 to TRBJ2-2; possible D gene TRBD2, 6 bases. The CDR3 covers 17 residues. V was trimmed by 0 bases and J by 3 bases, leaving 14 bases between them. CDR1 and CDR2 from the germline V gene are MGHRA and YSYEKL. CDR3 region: CASSQERRREDTGELFF. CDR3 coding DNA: TGCGCCAGCAGCCAAGAAAGGCGAAGGGAGGACACCGGGGAGCTGTTTTTT.

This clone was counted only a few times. The CDR3 DNA follows: TGTGCCAGCAGTTTGGAGGGAGCCTCGTCCTACGAGCAGTACTTC. The encoded protein is CASSLEGASSYEQYF. The rearrangement joins TRBV27 to TRBJ2-7; D is perhaps TRBD2 (6 bases). V lost 3 bases to trimming and J lost 1 base, with 13 bases between them. This CDR3 region has 15 residues. CDR1 is MNHEY and CDR2 is SMNVEV in the germline V gene (reference sequence).

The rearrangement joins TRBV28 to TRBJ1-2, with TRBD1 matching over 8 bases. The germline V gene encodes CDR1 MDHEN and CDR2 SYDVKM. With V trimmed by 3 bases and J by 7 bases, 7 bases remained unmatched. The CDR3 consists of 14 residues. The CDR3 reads CASSLGTGGFGYTF. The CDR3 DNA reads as TGTGCCAGCAGTTTGGGAACAGGGGGGTTTGGCTACACCTTC.